This TCR beta chain was obtained from a study of blood T cell repertoires in COVID-19 (dated by TCRdb to 2020 to 2021). As for the study more broadly: Collaborator samples came from the United States, Italy and Spain and covered acute and convalescent phases of COVID-19. The material from the prospective study consisted of cDNA or gDNA derived from T cells, B-cell-depleted T cells, or PBMCs. Subjects who had been exposed to COVID-19, were actively infected with it, or had recovered from it provided the deeply sampled blood TCRbeta repertoires that made up the dataset. The repertoires were released in a freely available public database meant as a resource for research on the immune response to SARS-CoV-2. Samples came from the ongoing ImmuneRACE study (first 160 participants) plus 1,254 subjects from 6 global collaborators. The sample metadata nearly always contained a de-identified subject ID, COVID-19 status, age in years and sex. Where available, HLA class I and class II types were taken from metadata supplied by the sample provider and were not determined by assay-based typing.

The V end gives up 6 bases and the J end 6 bases, leaving 15 bases in the junction not matched to a gene. The CDR3, from cysteine to phenylalanine, totals 17 residues. Only the CDR3 DNA is retained, 51 bases long and in frame from the first base. The germline V gene (reference sequence) provides CDR1 MNHEY and CDR2 SMNVEV. Study-wide conclusions, independent of this receptor: How much clinical and demographic metadata was included differed by source and by participant, and the metadata was provided uncurated.

Participants in the prospective study were enrolled through a virtual design, were aged about 18 to 100 years, and lived in under 25 United States geographic areas. In the prospective study, cohorts were assigned on the basis of participant-reported clinical history obtained from a screening survey and a study questionnaire. Exposed participants had been in contact with someone with a PCR-confirmed or clinician-diagnosed COVID-19 case within 2 weeks of study entry. Each participant in the prospective study had whole blood, serum and a nasopharyngeal or oropharyngeal swab collected by mobile phlebotomists. Additional blood draws and questionnaires over an approximately 2-month period could optionally be provided by prospective study participants. Prospective study blood samples were shipped either frozen or at room temperature before DNA extraction. TCRbeta CDR3 regions were amplified from genomic DNA using the immunoSEQ Assay, a bias-controlled multiplex PCR. The paper's data handling went like this. Within the assay, amplification of reference gene primers was used to estimate how many nucleated cells each sample contained. To quantify the absolute abundance of each unique TCRbeta CDR3 rearrangement, sequence reads were collapsed and filtered. Productive Simpson clonality was computed per sample as the square root of Simpson's diversity index over productive rearrangements. In TCRdb, the immuneACCESS table is reduced to in-frame sequences with V and J assigned. These tables do not hold every clone; where another copy was compared, an unresolved V gene accounts for under half, and the others remain unexplained. Clone size and V and J calls were adopted from that table, with D and trimming inferred from the DNA. The sample table lists approximately 150,000 clones, 65% to 85% of them with a count of one. The ten largest clones represent about 5.2% of the sample.

On this clone itself: Its target antigen remains unknown. There are no base qualities to consult, and no much larger clone falls within one base.

The sequence is built from TRBV27 and TRBJ2-2; 8 bases in the middle match TRBD1. The sequence was collected from a man in his 70s who had been exposed to COVID-19. The specimen sequenced was PBMCs or T cells enriched from blood (not recorded which). In nucleotide form, the sequence is TGTGCCAGCAGCCTCCGCCTACGTGGACAGGGTTCCGGGGAGCTGTTTTTT. The encoded protein is CASSLRLRGQGSGELFF.